These 2 T cell receptor beta chains were sequenced from one sample in a study of spatial heterogeneity in lung cancer. What these receptors recognize is not known. Overall study results and limits: Counts of expanded alpha and beta TCRs within tumors tracked the tumor nonsynonymous mutation count.

One entry per CDR3 protein, called by TCRdb with MiXCR from the 5' RACE reads. The sample yields some 3,500 distinct CDR3 sequences, less than 5.5% seen once. Time point described: sample taken at primary tumor resection. This specimen was lung tumor tissue, taken at surgery. Receptor source: a female donor with early-stage non-small cell lung cancer.

By sample share, this clonotype is medium-sized (0.01 to 0.1%). V is TRBV7-9 and J is TRBJ1-4; D ambiguous. Trimming removed 5 bases at V and 8 bases at J, with 18 bases between. Germline V gives CDR1 SEHNR, CDR2 FQNEAQ (reference sequence). The CDR3 spans 15 residues. The chain's CDR3 is CASSIGRYEGEKLFF. CDR3 nucleotides: TGTGCCAGCAGCATCGGACGGTATGAAGGAGAAAAACTGTTTTTT.

Sample share makes this clonotype large. The CDR3 bases are TGTGCCAGCAGTTTCGGGTACTATGGCTACACCTTC. Its protein product is CASSFGYYGYTF. The V gene is TRBV28, the J gene TRBJ1-2; D remains ambiguous. Trimming stripped 3 bases from V and 3 bases from J, with 5 bases between. The CDR3 runs to 12 residues. The germline gives CDR1 MDHEN, CDR2 SYDVKM.